The 2 T cell receptor beta chains below were found in one sample sequenced in a study of cytomegalovirus exposure and HLA in healthy donors. The PCR used 60 Vbeta and 13 Jbeta primers. The table came from immunoSEQ multiplex PCR; TCRdb's copy has only in-frame clones and leaves some out. There are 150,000 or so clones in the sample; around 73% occur only once, and 1.5% to 2% lies in the top ten. The sample taken for sequencing was PBMCs. These receptors were obtained from a woman younger than 35 in good health and CMV-seronegative.

V is TRBV2 and J is TRBJ2-3, with D unclear. Germline V gives CDR1 SNHLY, CDR2 FYNNEI. V lost 0 bases, J lost 8 bases, and 12 bases lay in between. This CDR3 comprises 14 residues. CDR3 in amino acids: CASSEATPRSTQYF. CDR3 DNA sequence: TGTGCCAGCAGTGAAGCGACCCCGAGGAGTACGCAGTATTTT.

The rearrangement uses TRBV11-2 and TRBJ2-2, with 8 bases aligning to TRBD1. In germline, CDR1 is SGHAT, CDR2 FQNNGV. Germline trimming cut 6 bases from V and 1 base from J; bases unmatched to any gene: 13. CDR3 length equals 18 residues. The CDR3 bases are TGTGCCAGCAGACATTTGGGGGCAGGGGGCCTGAACACCGGGGAGCTGTTTTTT. As protein: CASRHLGAGGLNTGELFF.